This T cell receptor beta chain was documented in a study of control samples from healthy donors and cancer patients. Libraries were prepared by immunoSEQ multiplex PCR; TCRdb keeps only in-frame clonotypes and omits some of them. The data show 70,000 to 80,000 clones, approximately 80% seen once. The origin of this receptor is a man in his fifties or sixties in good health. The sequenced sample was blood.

The CDR3 loop is CASSSQAADTQYF. The DNA of the CDR3 is TGTGCCAGCAGCTCTCAAGCGGCGGATACGCAGTATTTT. The chain has TRBV5-4 and TRBJ2-3; tentative D call: TRBD2 (5 bases). V was cut by 3 bases and J by 6 bases, with 11 bases left in between. Germline values: CDR1 SGHNT, CDR2 YYREEE (reference sequence). The CDR3 runs to 13 residues.